Presented here are 22 T cell receptor beta chains from one specimen sequenced in a study of T cell responses to AZD1222 COVID-19 vaccine. TCRdb's copy holds only in-frame clones and misses some; the assay was immunoSEQ multiplex PCR. Of over 65,000 clones in the sample, 86% were seen once. This specimen was peripheral blood, taken on day 0 of AZD1222 vaccination. Receptor source: an adult in good health.

This chain's CDR3 is CASSPRVVTSYEQYF. The DNA of the CDR3 is TGTGCCAGCAGCCCCCGCGTGGTGACCTCCTACGAGCAGTACTTC. The chain recombines TRBV21-1 with TRBJ2-7. TRBV21-1 is reported as a pseudogene. CDR3 length equals 15 residues.

This clone appeared a few times. The chain couples TRBV28 to TRBJ2-6, with 7 bases that match TRBD2. The V gene's germline CDR1 is MDHEN and CDR2 SYDVKM. The CDR3 extends over 18 amino acids. V lost 3 bases to trimming and J lost 2 bases; unmatched junction nucleotides: 10. CDR3 residues: CASSFSRWEGPGANVLTF. The CDR3, as DNA: TGTGCCAGCAGTTTCTCCAGATGGGAGGGACCTGGGGCCAACGTCCTGACTTTC.

The chain combines TRBV7-9 with TRBJ2-1; D remains ambiguous. This CDR3 is built from 15 residues. Trimming removed 5 bases at V and 1 base at J, with 12 bases between. Germline V CDR1 and CDR2: SEHNR, FQNEAQ (reference sequence). CDR3 DNA: TGTGCCAGCAGCCCCGAGGCTATATCCTACAATGAGCAGTTCTTC. Translating gives CASSPEAISYNEQFF.

This clone was counted a single time. This chain uses TRBV29-1 with TRBJ1-2; TRBD1 is a possible D gene (6 bases). Germline assignment: CDR1 SQVTM and CDR2 ANQGSEA. V gave up 5 bases and J gave up 3 bases, with 16 bases separating them. The CDR3 totals 14 residues. The CDR3 protein is CSVSEGGQDYGYTF. Here the CDR3 DNA reads TGCAGCGTTTCCGAGGGGGGGCAGGACTATGGCTACACCTTC.

This chain connects TRBV4-1 to TRBJ1-4, with D maybe TRBD1 (5 bases). Trimming shortened V by 4 bases and J by 8 bases, and 17 bases separated the two germline ends. CDR1 and CDR2 from the germline V gene are MGHRA and YSYEKL. The CDR3 has 15 residues. The DNA for the CDR3 is TGCGCCAGCAGCCCCCTACCCAGGGTTGGGGAAAAACTGTTTTTT. This translates into CASSPLPRVGEKLFF.

The V and J genes are TRBV6-6 and TRBJ2-1; D perhaps matches TRBD2 (7 bases). The CDR3 runs 15 residues. Per the germline V gene, CDR1 is MNHNY and CDR2 is SVGAGI (reference sequence). The germline V and J ends were trimmed by 6 bases and 0 bases, with 12 bases remaining between them. The CDR3 loop is CASRGGALSYNEQFF. In DNA form, the CDR3 reads TGTGCCAGCAGAGGGGGGGCTCTCTCCTACAATGAGCAGTTCTTC.

V usage is TRBV5-5 and J usage is TRBJ2-7, with D maybe TRBD2 (6 bases). This CDR3 is built from 13 residues. Germline assignment: CDR1 SGHKS and CDR2 YYEKEE (reference sequence). V was shortened by 4 bases and J by 0 bases, with 8 bases between the two germline ends. The CDR3, as DNA: TGTGCCAGCAGCCCGGGAGCCTCCTACGAGCAGTACTTC. Translated: CASSPGASYEQYF.

In nucleotides, the CDR3 is TGTGCCAGCAGTTTATCGCGCGGCACTAACACAGATACGCAGTATTTT. Translating gives CASSLSRGTNTDTQYF. V is TRBV28 and J is TRBJ2-3; D not certain. CDR3 size: 16 residues. Germline V gene data show CDR1 as MDHEN and CDR2 as SYDVKM. Trimming shortened V by 1 base and J by 2 bases, and 13 bases separated the two germline ends.

The chain joins TRBV7-6 to TRBJ1-4, with D possibly being TRBD1 (6 bases). Trimming stripped 4 bases from V and 8 bases from J, with 20 bases between. The CDR3 runs to 16 residues. Germline CDR1 and CDR2: SGHVS and FNYEAQ. CDR3 bases: TGTGCCAGCAGCTCTTTGGGCGGGGGCCCTGGGGAAAAACTGTTTTTT. Residues: CASSSLGGGPGEKLFF.

V gene TRBV2 combines with J gene TRBJ2-7, with 8 positions matching TRBD1. The CDR3 covers 16 residues. From germline, CDR1 is SNHLY and CDR2 FYNNEI. Trimming took 3 bases from V and 0 from J; bases not matched to a gene: 7. The CDR3 DNA sequence: TGTGCCAGCAGTGATGGGACAGGTACATCCTCCTACGAGCAGTACTTC. Translating gives CASSDGTGTSSYEQYF.

This clone was seen only once. The gene calls are TRBV24-1 and TRBJ2-3, with 9 bases aligning to TRBD2. J was trimmed by 6 bases and V by 5 bases; bases with no gene match: 2. This CDR3 comprises 13 residues. Germline assignment: CDR1 KGHDR and CDR2 SFDVKD. The CDR3 region is CATSVSGGDTQYF. DNA for the CDR3: TGTGCCACCAGTGTCAGCGGGGGGGATACGCAGTATTTT.

The CDR3 region is CASSPIRFQGKLNTEAFF. The CDR3 DNA follows: TGTGCCAGCAGCCCCATACGGTTCCAGGGAAAACTGAACACTGAAGCTTTCTTT. V usage is TRBV3-1 (or the pseudogene TRBV3-2) and J usage is TRBJ1-1, with D possibly TRBD1 on 5 matching bases. The length of the CDR3 is 18 residues. Germline lookup yields CDR1 LGHDT and CDR2 YNNKEL (reference sequence). The V end lost 4 bases, the J end lost 0 bases, and 21 bases lay between the germline ends.

Notes on this clone: In the same sample, other DNA sequences code for this CDR3. The genes are TRBV19 and TRBJ2-1; TRBD2 matches at 11 bases. This CDR3 region has 15 residues. The germline V gene encodes CDR1 LNHDA and CDR2 SQIVND (reference sequence). V dropped 4 bases and J dropped 6; count of bases not matched to a gene: 5. The CDR3 protein is CASSTLAGGTNEQFF. The CDR3 DNA follows: TGTGCCAGTAGTACTCTAGCGGGAGGTACCAATGAGCAGTTCTTC.

The chain joins TRBV28 to TRBJ2-7; no clear D. There are 13 residues in the CDR3. Germline CDR1 MDHEN, CDR2 SYDVKM. V lost 3 bases, J lost 2 bases, and 8 bases lay in between. CDR3 sequence (DNA): TGTGCCAGCAGTTTCCCGGGTCCCTACGAGCAGTACTTC. Translating it yields CASSFPGPYEQYF.

V usage is TRBV14 and J usage is TRBJ1-2, with a weak D call TRBD1 (5 bases). Per germline, CDR1 SGHDN and CDR2 FVKESK. The CDR3 is 15 residues long. V was trimmed by 4 bases and J by 5 bases, leaving 17 bases between them. CDR3 nucleotide sequence: TGTGCCAGCAGCCCTCCGGGCAGGGCATTGTATGGCTACACCTTC. It codes for CASSPPGRALYGYTF.

This chain uses TRBV18 with TRBJ1-3; TRBD1 agrees at 7 bases. Trimming removed 2 bases from V and 2 bases from J; junction bases left unmatched: 6. The CDR3 extends over 16 amino acids. In germline, CDR1 is KGHSH, CDR2 LQKENI. CDR3 residues: CASSPMGTATGNTIYF. The CDR3 DNA reads as TGTGCCAGCTCACCAATGGGGACAGCCACTGGAAACACCATATATTTT.

V and J are TRBV27 and TRBJ1-5; no clear D. Germline CDR1 and CDR2: MNHEY and SMNVEV (reference sequence). This CDR3 has 14 amino acids. Deletions cut 2 bases from V and 2 bases from J, with 7 bases between. The CDR3 nucleotides read TGTGCCAGCAGTTTAGGTCTGGGCAATCAGCCCCAGCATTTT. Translating it yields CASSLGLGNQPQHF.

The V and J genes are TRBV29-1 and TRBJ2-7, with 13 positions matching TRBD2. The CDR3 totals 18 residues. CDR1 SQVTM and CDR2 ANQGSEA come from the germline V gene. The V segment lost 2 bases and the J segment 0 bases; nucleotides outside the gene matches: 10. The CDR3 reads CSVESRTSGGVSSYEQYF. The DNA for the CDR3 is TGCAGCGTTGAAAGTAGGACTAGCGGGGGCGTTAGCTCCTACGAGCAGTACTTC.

This rearrangement joins TRBV21-1 to TRBJ2-7; the table's D call, TRBD1, was not checked against the DNA. TRBV21-1 is a listed pseudogene. CDR3 length equals 14 residues. The CDR3 reads CASTRAQKSYEQYF. DNA for the CDR3: TGTGCCAGCACCCGTGCACAGAAGTCCTACGAGCAGTACTTC.

This clone was observed a handful of times. This chain joins TRBV7-8 and TRBJ2-3, with 10 bases matching TRBD2. The V gene end was trimmed by 1 base and the J gene end by 3 bases; junction bases not matched to a gene: 4. Germline V gene sequence: CDR1 SGHVS, CDR2 FQNEAQ. The length of the CDR3 is 16 residues. The CDR3 DNA is TGTGCCAGCAGCTTAGGACCGGGACTAGCGACAGATACGCAGTATTTT. Its protein product is CASSLGPGLATDTQYF. The entire variable domain, with the rest obtained from reference TRBV7-8 and TRBJ2-3, is as follows: GAGVSQSPRYKVAKRGQDVALRCDPISGHVSLFWYQQALGQGPEFLTYFQNEAQLDKSGLPSDRFFAERPEGSVSTLKIQRTQQEDSAVYLCASSLGPGLATDTQYFGPGTRLTVL.

This clone was picked up one time. This rearrangement joins TRBV7-8 to TRBJ2-3; 7 positions match TRBD2. In germline, CDR1 is SGHVS, CDR2 FQNEAQ. The V segment lost 5 bases and the J segment 7 bases; nucleotides outside the gene matches: 12. There are 15 residues in the CDR3. CDR3 DNA sequence: TGTGCCAGCAGCGCCGAAGCCGGGGGGAGAAATACGCAGTATTTT. Translation: CASSAEAGGRNTQYF.

The chain is built from TRBV7-9 and TRBJ1-6, with no clear D. V was shortened by 2 bases and J by 16 bases, with 12 bases between the two germline ends. Germline assignment: CDR1 SEHNR and CDR2 FQNEAQ (reference sequence). The CDR3 has 12 residues. The CDR3 protein is CASSLSETLLHF. The CDR3 DNA reads TGTGCCAGCAGCTTATCCGAGACCCTACTCCACTTT.